This TCR beta chain is from a study of T cell changes during pregnancy in multiple sclerosis. The CDR3 sequence is 15 residues long. Germline V lookup: CDR1 SGHRS, CDR2 YFSETQ. The germline V and J ends were trimmed by 0 bases and 0 bases, with 7 bases remaining between them. Repertoires were generated with immunoSEQ multiplex PCR, while TCRdb's copy carries only in-frame clones and drops some. The sample shows 55,000 to 70,000 clones, approximately 91% of them seen only once. The V and J genes are TRBV5-1 and TRBJ2-4, with unresolved D. This material consisted of CD4+ T cells from peripheral blood mononuclear cells, taken in the third trimester of pregnancy. This TCR was sampled from a female donor with multiple sclerosis, enrolled in a pregnancy study. The CDR3 sequence: CASSLGQIAKNIQYF. The CDR3 DNA follows: TGCGCCAGCAGCTTGGGCCAGATAGCCAAAAACATTCAGTACTTC. Based on the CDR3 plus reference TRBV5-1 and TRBJ2-4, the full variable domain is KAGVTQTPRYLIKTRGQQVTLSCSPISGHRSVSWYQQTPGQGLQFLFEYFSETQRNKGNFPGRFSGRQFSNSRSEMNVSTLELGDSALYLCASSLGQIAKNIQYFGAGTRLSVL.